This T cell receptor (beta chain) is drawn from a study of siplizumab effects on memory and regulatory T cells. The sample holds one count of this clone. Produced via immunoSEQ multiplex PCR; TCRdb's table is partial and in-frame only. The sample has more than 90,000 clones, about 94% seen once. The sequence was collected from a human donor in good health. Specimen: non-Treg CD4+ T cells sorted from blood.

CDR3 sequence (DNA): TGTGCCAGCAGTGAAAATCCCGGGTCGCCCGGGGAGCTGTTTTTT. Translating gives CASSENPGSPGELFF. V and J are TRBV2 and TRBJ2-2; no firm D call. The CDR3 is made up of 15 amino acids. V shed 2 bases and J shed 6 bases, with 13 bases lying between them. The germline V gene has CDR1 SNHLY and CDR2 FYNNEI. Combining the CDR3 with reference TRBV2 and TRBJ2-2 gives the whole variable domain EPEVTQTPSHQVTQMGQEVILRCVPISNHLYFYWYRQILGQKVEFLVSFYNNEISEKSEIFDDQFSVERPDGSNFTLKIRSTKLEDSAMYFCASSENPGSPGELFFGEGSRLTVL.